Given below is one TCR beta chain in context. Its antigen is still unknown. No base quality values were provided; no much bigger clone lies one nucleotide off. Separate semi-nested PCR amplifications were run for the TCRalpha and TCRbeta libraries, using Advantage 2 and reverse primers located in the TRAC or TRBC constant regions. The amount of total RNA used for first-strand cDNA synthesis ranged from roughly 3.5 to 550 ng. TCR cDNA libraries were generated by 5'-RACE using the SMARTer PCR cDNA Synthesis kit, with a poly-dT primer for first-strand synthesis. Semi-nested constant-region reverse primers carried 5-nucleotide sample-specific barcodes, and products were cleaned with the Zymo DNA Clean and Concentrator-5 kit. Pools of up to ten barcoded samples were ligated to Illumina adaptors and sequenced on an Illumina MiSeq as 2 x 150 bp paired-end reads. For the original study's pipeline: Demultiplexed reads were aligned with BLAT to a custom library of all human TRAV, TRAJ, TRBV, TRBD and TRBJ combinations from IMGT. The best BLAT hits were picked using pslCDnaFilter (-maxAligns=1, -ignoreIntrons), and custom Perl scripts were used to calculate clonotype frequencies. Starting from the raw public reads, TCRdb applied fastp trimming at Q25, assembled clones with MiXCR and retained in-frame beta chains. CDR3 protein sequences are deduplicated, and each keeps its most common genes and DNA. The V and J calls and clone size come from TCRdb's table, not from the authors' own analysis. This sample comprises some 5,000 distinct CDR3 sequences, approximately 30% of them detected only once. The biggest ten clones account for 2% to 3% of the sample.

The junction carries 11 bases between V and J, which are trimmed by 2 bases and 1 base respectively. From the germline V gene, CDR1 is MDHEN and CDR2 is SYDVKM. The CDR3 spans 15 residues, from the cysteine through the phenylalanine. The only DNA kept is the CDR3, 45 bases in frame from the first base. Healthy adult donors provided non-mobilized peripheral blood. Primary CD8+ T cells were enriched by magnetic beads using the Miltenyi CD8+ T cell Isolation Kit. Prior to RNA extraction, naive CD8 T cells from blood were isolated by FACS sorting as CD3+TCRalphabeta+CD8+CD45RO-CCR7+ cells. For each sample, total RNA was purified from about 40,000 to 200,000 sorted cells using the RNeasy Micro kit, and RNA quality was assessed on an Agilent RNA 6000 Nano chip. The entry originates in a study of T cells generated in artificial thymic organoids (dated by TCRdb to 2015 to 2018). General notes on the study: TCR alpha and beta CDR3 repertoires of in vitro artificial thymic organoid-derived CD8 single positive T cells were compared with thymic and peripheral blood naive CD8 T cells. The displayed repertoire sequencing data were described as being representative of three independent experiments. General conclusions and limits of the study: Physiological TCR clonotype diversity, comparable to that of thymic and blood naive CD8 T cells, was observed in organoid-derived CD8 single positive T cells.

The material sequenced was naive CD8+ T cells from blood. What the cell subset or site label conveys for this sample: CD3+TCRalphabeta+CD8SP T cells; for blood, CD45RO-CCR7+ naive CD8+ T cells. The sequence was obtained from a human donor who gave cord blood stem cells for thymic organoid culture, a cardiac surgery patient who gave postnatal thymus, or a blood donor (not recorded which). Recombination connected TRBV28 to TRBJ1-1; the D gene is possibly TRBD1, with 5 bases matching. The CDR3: CASSLGGTANTEAFF. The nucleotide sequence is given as TGTGCCAGCAGTTTAGGAGGGACGGCGAACACTGAAGCTTTCTTT.